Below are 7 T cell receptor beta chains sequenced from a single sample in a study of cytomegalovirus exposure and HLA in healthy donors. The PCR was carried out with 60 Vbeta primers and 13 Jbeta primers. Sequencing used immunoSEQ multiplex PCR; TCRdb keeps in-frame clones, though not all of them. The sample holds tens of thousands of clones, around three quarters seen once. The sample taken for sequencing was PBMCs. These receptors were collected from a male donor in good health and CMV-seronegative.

In DNA form, the CDR3 reads TGTGCCAGCATCGCGCGAACGGGGGGAACCGGGGAGCTGTTTTTT. Translating it yields CASIARTGGTGELFF. The V gene is TRBV6-4, the J gene TRBJ2-2, with 7 bases aligning to TRBD2. Germline V gene sequence: CDR1 MRHNA, CDR2 SNTAGT. This CDR3 is built from 15 residues. V lost 7 bases to trimming and J lost 5 bases; unmatched junction nucleotides: 10.

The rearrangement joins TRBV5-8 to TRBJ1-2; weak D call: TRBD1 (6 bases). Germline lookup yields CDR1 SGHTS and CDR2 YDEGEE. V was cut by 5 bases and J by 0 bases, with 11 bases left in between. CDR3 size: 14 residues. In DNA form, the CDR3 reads TGTGCCAGCAGACGGGACACTACTAACTATGGCTACACCTTC. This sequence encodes CASRRDTTNYGYTF.

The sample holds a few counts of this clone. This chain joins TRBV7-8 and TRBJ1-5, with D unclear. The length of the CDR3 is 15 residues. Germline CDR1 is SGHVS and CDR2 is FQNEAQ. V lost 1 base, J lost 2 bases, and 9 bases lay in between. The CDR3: CASSLDEAGNQPQHF. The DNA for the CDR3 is TGTGCCAGCAGCTTAGATGAGGCAGGCAATCAGCCCCAGCATTTT.

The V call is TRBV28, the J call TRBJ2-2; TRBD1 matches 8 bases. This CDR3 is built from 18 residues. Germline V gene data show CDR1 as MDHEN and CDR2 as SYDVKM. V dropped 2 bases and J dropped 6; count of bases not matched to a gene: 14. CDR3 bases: TGTGCCAGCAGTTTAGGGGATCCTCGGACAGGGAGGTCCGGGGAGCTGTTTTTT. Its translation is CASSLGDPRTGRSGELFF.

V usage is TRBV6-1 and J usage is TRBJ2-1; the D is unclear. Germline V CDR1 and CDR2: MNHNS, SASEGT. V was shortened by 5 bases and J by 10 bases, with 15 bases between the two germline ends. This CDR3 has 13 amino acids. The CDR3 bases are TGTGCCAGCAGTATAGTATCGAGGAGAGAGCAGTTCTTC. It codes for CASSIVSRREQFF.

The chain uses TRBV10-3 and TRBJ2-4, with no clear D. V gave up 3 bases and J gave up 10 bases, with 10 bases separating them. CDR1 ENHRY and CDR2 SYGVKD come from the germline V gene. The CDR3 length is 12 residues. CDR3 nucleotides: TGTGCCATCAGTGATGGCAGAAGAATTCAGTACTTC. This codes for CAISDGRRIQYF.

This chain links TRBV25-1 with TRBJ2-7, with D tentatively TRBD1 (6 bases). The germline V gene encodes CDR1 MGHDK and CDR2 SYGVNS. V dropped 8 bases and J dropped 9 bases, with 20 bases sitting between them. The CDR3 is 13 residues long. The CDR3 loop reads CASAAPGHQAQYF. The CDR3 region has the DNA TGTGCCAGCGCGGCTCCGGGACACCAGGCGCAGTACTTC.